The 16 T cell receptor beta chains listed next were all sequenced from one sample in a study of regulatory T cells in long-lasting Graves disease. In building TCR beta libraries, iRepertoire HTBI primers were used together with Arm-PCR of CDR3 regions. TCRdb re-analysed the multiplex PCR reads in MiXCR, keeping a single row per CDR3 protein. The table includes 700,000 or so distinct CDR3 sequences, about 30% detected once. The time point was: persistent/refractory GD, antithyroid drugs over 5 years with positive TRAb. From PBMCs, RNA was extracted and then used to make the TCR library. Sequences were derived from peripheral blood mononuclear cells (PBMCs), sampled when the disease was refractory, from a patient treated with antithyroid drugs. These receptors were taken from a female donor with Graves disease.

The chain recombines TRBV25-1 with TRBJ2-5; 7 bases map to TRBD1. With 4 bases clipped from V and 5 bases from J, the junction kept 10 bases outside the gene matches. The CDR3 loop spans 15 amino acids. Germline-derived CDR1 and CDR2 are MGHDK and SYGVNS. In DNA form, the CDR3 reads TGTGCCAGCAGTGCGGACAGGACCGGTAGGGAGACCCAGTACTTC. It yields the protein CASSADRTGRETQYF.

Regarding this clonotype: Germline and junction disagree at one end, which may indicate a read error. The V gene is TRBV6-1, the J gene TRBJ2-1, with D possibly matching TRBD2 (6 bases). The J call may be in error: the DNA end matches TRBJ2-5 better. CDR1 is MNHNS, CDR2 SASEGT, per germline. The CDR3 is 12 amino acids. This CDR3 reads CGSTRERETQYF. DNA for the CDR3: TGTGGCAGCACACGGGAGAGGGAGACCCAGTACTTC.

The V gene is TRBV7-9, the J gene TRBJ1-1; D unclear. Germline CDR1 SEHNR, CDR2 FQNEAQ (reference sequence). CDR3 length: 15 residues. Trimming pared 5 bases from V and 0 bases from J, leaving 13 bases between. The CDR3 DNA reads TGTGCCAGCAGCCCCCTAAGCGTCATGAACACTGAAGCTTTCTTT. Protein: CASSPLSVMNTEAFF.

This clonotype has only a few counts. The genes are TRBV7-9 and TRBJ2-7; maybe TRBD1 (5 bases). The CDR3 is 15 residues long. The ends were cut back, 3 bases at V and 2 bases at J, with 14 bases in the middle. CDR1 SEHNR and CDR2 FQNEAQ come from the germline V gene (reference sequence). CDR3: CASSFWPQDAYEQYF. Here the CDR3 DNA reads TGTGCCAGCAGCTTTTGGCCACAGGACGCCTACGAGCAGTACTTC.

Ten or more counts support this clonotype. The rearrangement joins TRBV11-2 to TRBJ2-5, with D possibly TRBD2 on 6 matching bases. The CDR3 extends over 16 amino acids. From germline, CDR1 is SGHAT and CDR2 FQNNGV. The V end lost 3 bases, the J end lost 0 bases, and 14 bases lay between the germline ends. This CDR3 is CASSFHTGGYQETQYF. CDR3 nucleotide sequence: TGTGCCAGCAGCTTCCACACTGGGGGGTACCAAGAGACCCAGTACTTC. Combining the CDR3 with reference TRBV11-2 and TRBJ2-5 gives the whole variable domain EAGVAQSPRYKIIEKRQSVAFWCNPISGHATLYWYQQILGQGPKLLIQFQNNGVVDDSQLPKDRFSAERLKGVDSTLKIQPAKLEDSAVYLCASSFHTGGYQETQYFGPGTRLLVL.

This clonotype has at least ten counts. The V call is TRBV6-1, the J call TRBJ2-7, with 8 positions matching TRBD1. The CDR3 runs to 13 residues. Trimming at V came to 5 bases and at J to 5 bases, leaving 5 bases not matched to a gene. From germline, CDR1 is MNHNS and CDR2 SASEGT. The CDR3, as DNA: TGTGCCAGCAGTCCCCCAGGGGGCCACGAGCAGTACTTC. It specifies CASSPPGGHEQYF.

This clonotype appeared many times. The V call is TRBV6-1, the J call TRBJ1-4; D not resolved. V lost 0 bases and J lost 6, with 14 bases in between. The CDR3 length is 16 residues. In germline, CDR1 is MNHNS, CDR2 SASEGT. CDR3 sequence reads: CASSEASGRMHEKLFF. The DNA of the CDR3 is TGTGCCAGCAGTGAAGCCTCGGGCAGGATGCATGAAAAACTGTTTTTT.

The chain carries TRBV5-1 and TRBJ2-7, with TRBD1 matching over 7 bases. The V gene's germline CDR1 is SGHRS and CDR2 YFSETQ. With V trimmed by 4 bases and J by 2 bases, 9 bases remained unmatched. This CDR3 contains 15 residues. CDR3 protein: CASSVGPGGAYEQYF. In nucleotides, the CDR3 is TGCGCCAGCAGCGTAGGACCAGGGGGAGCCTACGAGCAGTACTTC.

This clonotype was observed a handful of times. The chain uses TRBV19 and TRBJ1-1; 7 bases are a match to TRBD1. This CDR3 region has 14 residues. V was clipped by 7 bases and J by 2 bases; unmatched bases: 7. In germline, CDR1 is LNHDA, CDR2 SQIVND (reference sequence). CDR3 residues: CASTPTGVNTEAFF. For the CDR3, the DNA is TGTGCCAGTACCCCTACAGGGGTTAACACTGAAGCTTTCTTT.

The V gene is TRBV5-5, the J gene TRBJ2-7, with 8 positions matching TRBD1. J lost 2 bases, V lost 1 base, and 5 bases had no gene match. CDR1 and CDR2 (germline): SGHKS, YYEKEE (reference sequence). The CDR3 is 15 residues long. Here the CDR3 DNA reads TGTGCCAGCAGCTTGACCGGACAGGGAACCTACGAGCAGTACTTC. This encodes CASSLTGQGTYEQYF.

This clonotype was picked up a small number of times. This chain uses TRBV7-9 with TRBJ1-6, with TRBD1 matching 8 bases. V gave up 5 bases and J gave up 7 bases; unmatched junction bases: 7. This CDR3 has 15 residues. The germline gives CDR1 SEHNR, CDR2 FQNEAQ (reference sequence). This CDR3 is CASSRGQGPNSPLHF. The CDR3 nucleotides read TGTGCCAGCAGCCGAGGACAGGGACCCAATTCACCCCTCCACTTT. Combining the CDR3 with reference TRBV7-9 and TRBJ1-6 gives the whole variable domain DTGVSQNPRHKITKRGQNVTFRCDPISEHNRLYWYRQTLGQGPEFLTYFQNEAQLEKSRLLSDRFSAERPKGSFSTLEIQRTEQGDSAMYLCASSRGQGPNSPLHFGNGTRLTVT.

This sequence joins TRBV20-1 and TRBJ2-7; 11 bases are a match to TRBD2. The germline V gene encodes CDR1 DFQATT and CDR2 SNEGSKA (reference sequence). V was pared by 0 bases and J by 7 bases, with 8 bases of the junction left unmatched. The CDR3 consists of 15 residues. The CDR3 loop reads CSARDPLAGVGEQYF. The CDR3 DNA sequence: TGCAGTGCTAGAGATCCACTAGCGGGAGTCGGTGAGCAGTACTTC.

DNA of the CDR3: TGTGCCACCAGCAGAGGATGGGCTAGCGGGAGCCCAGAGACCCAGTACTTC. This encodes CATSRGWASGSPETQYF. This rearrangement joins TRBV15 to TRBJ2-5; TRBD2 matches 10 bases. The junction had 9 bases not matched to a gene; V was cut back by 1 base and J by 4 bases. The CDR3 has 17 amino acids. CDR1 is LNHNV and CDR2 is YYDKDF in the germline V gene (reference sequence).

The chain has TRBV7-2 and TRBJ1-2; 8 positions agree with TRBD1. Germline trimming cut 5 bases from V and 4 bases from J; bases unmatched to any gene: 9. Germline values: CDR1 SGHTA, CDR2 FQGNSA. The CDR3 sequence is 15 residues long. As DNA, the CDR3 is TGTGCCAGCAGCCCCAACGGACAGGGCCCCTATGGCTACACCTTC. This translates into CASSPNGQGPYGYTF. Full variable domain (outside the CDR3, taken from reference TRBV7-2 and TRBJ1-2): GAGVSQSPSNKVTEKGKDVELRCDPISGHTALYWYRQSLGQGLEFLIYFQGNSAPDKSGLPSDRFSAERTGGSVSTLTIQRTQQEDSAVYLCASSPNGQGPYGYTFGSGTRLTVV.

This clonotype has a count of ten or more. This chain joins TRBV28 and TRBJ1-1, with TRBD1 matching 7 bases. The germline gives CDR1 MDHEN, CDR2 SYDVKM. The length of the CDR3 is 14 residues. The junction had 5 bases not matched to a gene; V was cut back by 4 bases and J by 3 bases. CDR3 region: CASSSIGTDTEAFF. In DNA form, the CDR3 reads TGTGCCAGCAGTTCAATTGGGACAGACACTGAAGCTTTCTTT.

The J gene is TRBJ1-4, the V gene TRBV29-1, with 7 bases lining up with TRBD1. Per germline, CDR1 SQVTM and CDR2 ANQGSEA. After removal of 5 bases from V and 4 bases from J, the junction contained 10 bases not matched to a gene. The CDR3 length is 15 residues. The CDR3 region is CSVTTPGQINEKLFF. The CDR3 DNA sequence: TGCAGCGTTACAACTCCGGGACAGATTAATGAAAAACTGTTTTTT.